Each of the 5 T cell receptor beta chains below was sequenced from the same sample in a study of blood T cell repertoires in COVID-19 (dated by TCRdb to 2018 to 2021). Receptor libraries were prepared by the immunoSEQ multiplex PCR assay. Sourced from immuneACCESS, this table was stored by TCRdb with only in-frame sequences that have V and J called. A share of the clones is absent; for the studies checked, an unresolved V gene accounts for under half, and the remainder has no known explanation. The sample includes under 150,000 clones, with approximately 80% observed a single time. The ten largest account for around 6.8% of the sample. Sequenced input: peripheral blood. Receptor source: a human donor in a cohort sampled during active COVID-19.

The J gene is TRBJ1-5, the V gene TRBV6-1; no clear D. Germline loops: CDR1 MNHNS, CDR2 SASEGT. Between the trimmed V and J ends, which lost 3 bases and 9 bases, there was a span of 9 bases. This CDR3 contains 12 residues. This chain's CDR3 is CASSEARSPQHF. Written as DNA, the CDR3 is TGTGCCAGCAGTGAGGCGCGGTCGCCCCAGCATTTT.

This chain links TRBV4-3 with TRBJ1-2; unclear D gene. The CDR3 loop spans 13 amino acids. The germline V gene has CDR1 LGHNA and CDR2 YSLEER. V was shortened by 0 bases and J by 6 bases, with 8 bases between the two germline ends. The CDR3 DNA sequence: TGCGCCAGCAGCCAAGAAGGCGGGGATGGCTACACCTTC. Translated: CASSQEGGDGYTF.

The gene calls are TRBV7-3 and TRBJ1-3; D unresolved. The CDR3 is made up of 13 amino acids. The V gene's germline CDR1 is SGHTA and CDR2 FQGTGA. V shed 2 bases and J shed 4 bases, with 6 bases lying between them. CDR3 nucleotides: TGTGCCAGCAGCTTAGCGGGGGGAAACACCATATATTTT. It yields the protein CASSLAGGNTIYF.

The chain links TRBV27 to TRBJ2-7, with 8 positions matching TRBD1. This CDR3 is built from 15 residues. The V and J ends lost 8 bases and 2 bases, in that order; junction bases with no gene match: 11. CDR1 and CDR2 from the germline V gene are MNHEY and SMNVEV (reference sequence). The chain's CDR3 is CASSTWDRSTYEQYF. In nucleotides, the CDR3 is TGTGCCAGCTCGACCTGGGACAGGTCAACCTACGAGCAGTACTTC.

The J gene is TRBJ2-1, the V gene TRBV4-2; the match to TRBD2 covers 7 bases. CDR3 length: 14 residues. Germline-derived CDR1 and CDR2 are LGHNA and YNFKEQ. The J segment lost 9 bases and the V segment lost 1 base, leaving 6 bases of the junction unmatched. CDR3: CASSQAGLVGEQFF. The CDR3 bases are TGTGCCAGCAGCCAAGCCGGACTAGTCGGTGAGCAGTTCTTC.